This paragraph reports one TCR beta chain. This clonotype was detected many times. What antigen it recognizes has not been identified. There are no base qualities to consult, and no much larger clone falls within one base. This record comes from a study of T-cell reconstitution after alpha-beta-depleted transplantation in children (TCRdb year 2016). For context, the study as a whole: The study quantitatively tracked T-cell immune reconstitution after TCRalphabeta/CD19-depleted allogeneic hematopoietic cell transplantation in children using TCR repertoire profiling.

From the germline V gene, CDR1 is SGHRS and CDR2 is YFSETQ. V is shortened by 3 bases, J by 0 bases, and the region joining them spans 13 bases. Inclusive of the bounding cysteine and phenylalanine, the CDR3 is 16 residues long. Of the read, only the CDR3 DNA is kept; its 48 bases are in frame from base 1. Library method: PCR. Sequenced using an Illumina HiSeq 2500. TCR libraries were prepared with molecular barcoding, using unique molecular identifiers to normalize TCRbeta repertoire quantification. Clones were called with MiXCR by TCRdb after fastp trimmed the public reads at Q25, and only in-frame beta chains were retained. Every distinct CDR3 protein forms one entry, paired with its most common genes and DNA. This sample has some 600,000 distinct CDR3 sequences in its table, and over 10% of those were observed once. Around 2.2% of the sample is taken by the ten largest. According to the study, the label for this sample's treatment or condition signals: allogeneic hematopoietic cell transplantation with graft depleted of TCRalphabeta T cells and CD19 B cells. The transplant recipients were children given TCRalphabeta/CD19-depleted allogeneic hematopoietic cell grafts.

Study-wide findings and limitations: The frequencies of hyperexpanded clones fell over the following months, and after one year, T-cell counts and TCRbeta diversity were mostly attributed to newly produced T cells. In some patients, the high TCRbeta diversity seen at day 60 was put down to recipient T cells and intrathymic progenitors that had survived conditioning. About two months after transplant, the apparently early recovery of alphabetaT-cell counts reportedly depended on just several hundred clones that had expanded rapidly and came from non-depleted graft cells.

This TCR came from a male patient younger than 18 who had a stem cell transplant for acute myeloid leukemia, so the T cells may come from the graft donor. The chain employs TRBV5-1 and TRBJ2-1; the D gene assignment is ambiguous. The source was PBMCs, mostly from graft donor cells, collected 360 days after TCRalphabeta/CD19-depleted stem cell transplant. The CDR3 reads CASSSSRIYSYNEQFF. The DNA sequence is TGCGCCAGCAGCTCCTCCCGGATCTACTCCTACAATGAGCAGTTCTTC.